These T cell receptor beta chains were read from a single sample in a study of control samples from healthy donors and cancer patients. Only in-frame clones appear in the TCRdb table, and some are missing; sequencing was by immunoSEQ multiplex PCR. The repertoire includes 100,000 or so clones, about 90% of them detected once, and 18% sits in the top ten. The sequenced sample consisted of blood. These receptors originate from a woman aged 45-65 years in good health. The CDR3 runs from the conserved cysteine through the conserved F or W. A D gene is named only where the DNA matches it firmly. Clone size appears in some rows only: once, few, many, or a class for an expanded clone.

size	J	D	V	DNA	CDR3
.	TRBJ1-2	.	TRBV9	TGTGCCAGCAGCCCCGGAGGGGATGGCTACACCTTC	CASSPGGDGYTF
once	TRBJ2-5	.	TRBV11-3	TGTGCCAGCAGCAGGACGGTCCAAGAGACCCAGTACTTC	CASSRTVQETQYF
.	TRBJ2-7	.	TRBV30	TGTGCCTGGAGTACGGGGTTAGCCTACGAGCAGTACTTC	CAWSTGLAYEQYF
.	TRBJ2-2	.	TRBV5-4	TGTGCCAGCAGCTCGATCACCGGGGAGCTGTTTTTT	CASSSITGELFF
once	TRBJ2-7	.	TRBV18	TGTGCCAGCTCACCACTCCTCGACCCCACCTACGAGCAGTACTTC	CASSPLLDPTYEQYF
once	TRBJ2-1	TRBD1	TRBV4-3	TGCGCCAGCAGCCAAGTGGGGACAGGGGGCAATGAGCAGTTCTTC	CASSQVGTGGNEQFF
.	TRBJ1-1	.	TRBV3-1/TRBV3-2	TGTGCCAGCAGTCAACGGGACGCGTTGAACACTGAAGCTTTCTTT	CASSQRDALNTEAFF
.	TRBJ2-7	TRBD1	TRBV6-5	TGTGCCAGCACGTCGGGACAGGGCCTCTACGAGCAGTACTTC	CASTSGQGLYEQYF
.	TRBJ1-2	.	TRBV19	TGTGCCAGTAGTCCCCGGGGGACCTATGGCTACACCTTC	CASSPRGTYGYTF
.	TRBJ2-3	TRBD2	TRBV9	TGTGCCAGCAGCGTATACGCGGGAGCTTTCAATACAGATACGCAGTATTTT	CASSVYAGAFNTDTQYF
.	TRBJ2-1	.	TRBV7-3	TGTGCCAGCAGCTTATCTGGGTTTGGCAATGAGCAGTTCTTC	CASSLSGFGNEQFF
.	TRBJ1-1	.	TRBV7-9	TGTGCCAGCAGCTTAGTCTCTCAAGGGGTAGCTTTCTTT	CASSLVSQGVAFF
.	TRBJ2-5	.	TRBV15	TGTGCCACCAGCATCGGCGGGGCGTACCAAGAGACCCAGTACTTC	CATSIGGAYQETQYF
.	TRBJ1-1	TRBD1	TRBV18	TGTGCCAGCTCACCCGACAGGGTGAACACTGAAGCTTTCTTT	CASSPDRVNTEAFF
.	TRBJ1-1	.	TRBV15	TGTGCCACCAGCAGAGTAGACAGGAACACTGAAGCTTTCTTT	CATSRVDRNTEAFF
once	TRBJ1-2	.	TRBV29-1	TGCAGCGTTATAGGACACCCTAACTATGGCTACACCTTC	CSVIGHPNYGYTF
.	TRBJ2-7	.	TRBV6-1	TGTGCCAGCAGTGAAGCGGGGGGGGCGGCGACTCGGTACGAGCAGTACTTC	CASSEAGGAATRYEQYF
.	TRBJ2-1	.	TRBV12-3/TRBV12-4	TGTGCCAGCAGTCCTCTTGGTGAGCAGTTCTTC	CASSPLGEQFF
.	TRBJ2-1	.	TRBV2	TGTGCCAGCAGAGTCGAGAGAGGAAACTACAATGAGCAGTTCTTC	CASRVERGNYNEQFF
.	TRBJ2-2	TRBD2	TRBV14	TGTGCCAGCAGAGTGGGGGGGAGCACCGGGGAGCTGTTTTTT	CASRVGGSTGELFF
.	TRBJ2-7	TRBD2	TRBV2	TGTGCCAGCATTCCACAGACCGGGACTAGCGAGTACGAGCAGTACTTC	CASIPQTGTSEYEQYF
once	TRBJ1-3	.	TRBV30	TGTGCCCTCGGGACGTCTAACTCTGGAAACACCATATATTTT	CALGTSNSGNTIYF
.	TRBJ2-3	TRBD2	TRBV28	TGTGCCAGCAGTTCCCGACTAGCGGGAGTGGTGGGGATAAGCACAGATACGCAGTATTTT	CASSSRLAGVVGISTDTQYF
.	TRBJ1-6	.	TRBV7-2	TGTGCCAGCAGGGGGGGCCGGACGTCACCCCTCCACTTT	CASRGGRTSPLHF
.	TRBJ2-7	TRBD1	TRBV7-9	TGTGCCAGCAGCTTAGTGGGGGACAGTCCCTACGAGCAGTACTTC	CASSLVGDSPYEQYF
.	TRBJ1-2	.	TRBV5-8	TGTGCCAGCAGCCATCCCGGGACGGGGGGCTACACCTTC	CASSHPGTGGYTF
.	TRBJ2-3	TRBD2	TRBV5-4	TGTGCCAGCAGCGCGGCTAGCGGGGGGGACACAGATACGCAGTATTTT	CASSAASGGDTDTQYF
once	TRBJ2-3	.	TRBV10-2	TGCGCCAGCAGTGAGGTTGCAGATACGCAGTATTTT	CASSEVADTQYF
medium-sized	TRBJ1-2	TRBD1	TRBV5-6	TGTGCCAGCAGCTCCCCGACAGGGATGGATGGCTACACCTTC	CASSSPTGMDGYTF
few	TRBJ1-4	.	TRBV18	TGTGCCAGCTCACCACCGACCGGGTTAAAGGAAAAACTGTTTTTT	CASSPPTGLKEKLFF